This T cell receptor (beta chain) emerged from a study of shared clonotypes between healthy human individuals. Free of recent acute infections or vaccinations, the donors were healthy HIV-negative adults. Germline CDR1 is MDHEN and CDR2 is SYDVKM. The CDR3 extends over 17 amino acids. Unmatched junction bases numbered 7, after V lost 6 bases and J lost 3 bases. Method: immunoSEQ multiplex PCR; TCRdb's copy keeps in-frame clones and lacks some. The data show some 1.4 million clones, over 95% seen once. Sequencing was done on a sample of naive CD4+ T cells sorted from blood. Subset described: CD45RA+ positively selected. This TCR was recovered from a man younger than 40 in good health. The rearrangement uses TRBV28 and TRBJ2-2, with 13 positions matching TRBD2. The CDR3 protein is CASSRGTSGTYTGELFF. Here the CDR3 DNA reads TGTGCCAGCAGCAGAGGGACTAGCGGGACATACACCGGGGAGCTGTTTTTT. Combining the CDR3 with reference TRBV28 and TRBJ2-2 gives the whole variable domain DVKVTQSSRYLVKRTGEKVFLECVQDMDHENMFWYRQDPGLGLRLIYFSYDVKMKEKGDIPEGYSVSREKKERFSLILESASTNQTSMYLCASSRGTSGTYTGELFFGEGSRLTVL.